This T cell receptor beta chain stems from a study of blood T cell repertoires in COVID-19. Study summary: Material from acute and convalescent COVID-19 was sourced from the United States, Italy and Spain. Nucleic acid was either cDNA or gDNA, and it came from T cells, B-cell-depleted T cells, or PBMCs.

The CDR3 has 13 residues. CDR1 and CDR2 from the germline V gene are SGHVS and FNYEAQ. Trimming removed 5 bases from V and 4 bases from J, with 9 bases in between. In the source study's methods: Scientists estimated how many nucleated cells there were by amplifying reference gene primers. Assay used: immunoSEQ multiplex PCR; TCRdb lists only in-frame clones, some missing. From that table come the V and J calls and clone size; the DNA was used to work out D and trimming. The repertoire consists of around 320,000 clones, with roughly 87% occurring once and the leading ten covering more than 2%. Specimen: peripheral blood. The V and J genes are TRBV7-6 and TRBJ1-3, with D uncertain. The receptor was isolated from a man aged 18 to 30 with active or convalescent COVID-19. The CDR3 here is CASSPGPGNTIYF. The CDR3 nucleotides are TGTGCCAGCAGCCCTGGCCCCGGAAACACCATATATTTT.